Listed here are 32 T cell receptor beta chains from one sample, sequenced in a study of cytomegalovirus exposure and HLA in healthy donors (dated by TCRdb to about 2017). The method behind the library was the immunoSEQ multiplex PCR assay. A mixture of 60 forward primers for TCR Vbeta segments and 13 reverse primers for TCR Jbeta segments was used in the multiplex PCR. TCRdb holds this immuneACCESS table with in-frame rearrangements only. Some clones are missing; in checked studies, unresolved V genes explain under half, and the rest has no known cause. The table for this sample lists approximately 220,000 clones; around 80% of them were counted only once. The biggest ten clones account for roughly 0.62% of the sample. The sequencing sample was made of PBMCs. These receptors were collected from a man younger than 35 in good health and CMV-seronegative.

This sequence joins TRBV6-5 and TRBJ2-7, with TRBD1 matching over 8 bases. V shed 6 bases, J shed 3 bases, and the junction held 10 bases outside the gene matches. Germline CDR1 and CDR2: MNHEY and SVGAGI. The CDR3 length is 15 residues. CDR3 nucleotides: TGTGCCAGCAGCCATTACCCGGGACAGGACTACGAGCAGTACTTC. It codes for CASSHYPGQDYEQYF.

This chain uses TRBV30 with TRBJ1-5; a weak D match, TRBD1 (5 bases). V was trimmed by 1 base and J by 2 bases, leaving 9 bases between them. In germline, CDR1 is GTSNPN, CDR2 SVGIG (reference sequence). The CDR3 is 14 residues long. The CDR3 coding sequence is TGTGCCTGGAGTGGGCAGGGCGGCAATCAGCCCCAGCATTTT. The encoded protein is CAWSGQGGNQPQHF.

V is TRBV12-2 and J is TRBJ2-7; the table assigns TRBD1, which was not confirmed against the DNA. TRBV12-2 has pseudogene status. The CDR3 totals 14 residues. In nucleotides, the CDR3 is TGTGCAAGTCGCTTATGGGGACACAGCTACGAGCAGTACTTC. Its protein product is CASRLWGHSYEQYF.

The V gene is TRBV2, the J gene TRBJ2-3; 7 bases are shared with TRBD2. The CDR3 is 16 residues long. The ends lost 7 bases at V and 4 bases at J; junction bases unmatched: 14. CDR1 is SNHLY and CDR2 is FYNNEI in the germline V gene. CDR3 protein: CASKSNSGPLSDTQYF. For the CDR3, the DNA is TGTGCCAGCAAGTCTAATAGCGGGCCCTTGTCAGATACGCAGTATTTT.

This clone was counted a single time. This chain joins TRBV2 and TRBJ2-5; 9 bases line up with TRBD2. With the DNA end fitting TRBJ2-7 better, the J assignment may be wrong. This CDR3 is built from 15 residues. Germline V gene data show CDR1 as SNHLY and CDR2 as FYNNEI. The CDR3 nucleotides are TGTGCCAGCAGTGATACGGGACTAGCTGGATACGAGCAGTACTTC. It specifies CASSDTGLAGYEQYF.

J is TRBJ2-3 and V is TRBV30; 9 bases agree with TRBD2. V shed 7 bases, J shed 1 base, and the junction held 9 bases outside the gene matches. This CDR3 has 15 amino acids. Germline CDR1 and CDR2: GTSNPN and SVGIG (reference sequence). CDR3 protein: CASSGREGGTDTQYF. In nucleotides, the CDR3 is TGTGCCTCCTCGGGGCGGGAGGGGGGCACAGATACGCAGTATTTT.

The chain joins TRBV28 to TRBJ1-2, with 7 bases identical to TRBD1. This CDR3 region has 15 residues. The J segment lost 1 base and the V segment lost 6 bases, leaving 8 bases of the junction unmatched. Germline V CDR1 and CDR2: MDHEN, SYDVKM. The CDR3 DNA sequence: TGTGCCAGCAGACCCACAGGGGCTTTTAACTATGGCTACACCTTC. This sequence encodes CASRPTGAFNYGYTF.

The chain is built from TRBV27 and TRBJ1-5; 8 bases fit TRBD1. This CDR3 has 15 residues. Germline V gene lookup returns CDR1 MNHEY and CDR2 SMNVEV (reference sequence). The trim removed 5 bases at V and 4 bases at J, leaving 7 bases unmatched. This CDR3 reads CASSTRTGPNQPQHF. Written as DNA, the CDR3 is TGTGCCAGCAGTACCCGGACAGGGCCTAATCAGCCCCAGCATTTT.

The rearrangement joins TRBV11-1 to TRBJ1-2; 8 bases line up with TRBD1. The CDR3 is 14 residues long. The trim removed 5 bases at V and 5 bases at J, leaving 7 bases unmatched. The germline CDR1 and CDR2 sequences are SGHAT and FQDESV (reference sequence). The CDR3 DNA reads as TGTGCCAGCAGCCCAGGACAGGGCGGGTATGGCTACACCTTC. It codes for CASSPGQGGYGYTF.

In its sample, this clone was seen a few times. This chain connects TRBV27 to TRBJ2-7; 8 bases fit TRBD1. The V and J ends lost 5 bases and 0 bases, in that order; junction bases with no gene match: 9. Germline V gene data show CDR1 as MNHEY and CDR2 as SMNVEV (reference sequence). The CDR3 contains 16 residues. For the CDR3, the DNA is TGTGCCAGCAGTCGCGCGGGGACAGGCCTCTCCTACGAGCAGTACTTC. This sequence encodes CASSRAGTGLSYEQYF.

The chain couples TRBV21-1 to TRBJ1-1; the table assigns TRBD1, which was not confirmed against the DNA. TRBV21-1 is annotated as a pseudogene. The CDR3 has 14 residues. CDR3 bases: TGTGCCACCAAGGGCAGGGGTTTGCGCACTGAAGCTTTCTTT. This translates into CATKGRGLRTEAFF.

Notes on this clone: Different DNA sequences within this sample yield the same CDR3. The chain uses TRBV29-1 and TRBJ1-5, with D possibly matching TRBD1 (6 bases). With 6 bases removed from V and 0 bases from J, the gap between germline ends came to 9 bases. Germline values: CDR1 SQVTM, CDR2 ANQGSEA. The CDR3 totals 13 residues. The CDR3 DNA reads TGCAGCGTCCGGACAGCTAGCAATCAGCCCCAGCATTTT. This encodes CSVRTASNQPQHF.

This chain connects TRBV5-4 to TRBJ2-7, with D perhaps matching TRBD1 (6 bases). Deletions cut 3 bases from V and 2 bases from J, with 12 bases between. This CDR3 region has 14 residues. Germline loops: CDR1 SGHNT, CDR2 YYREEE (reference sequence). CDR3 sequence reads: CASSSRTEAYEQYF. The CDR3 DNA sequence: TGTGCCAGCAGCTCGAGGACAGAGGCCTACGAGCAGTACTTC.

The chain recombines TRBV27 with TRBJ2-7, with D possibly matching TRBD2 (6 bases). The ends were cut back, 6 bases at V and 0 bases at J, with 15 bases in the middle. The CDR3 has 15 residues. The germline gives CDR1 MNHEY, CDR2 SMNVEV (reference sequence). CDR3 in DNA: TGTGCCAGCAGCCGTACTAGCCAAAGCTCCTACGAGCAGTACTTC. This translates into CASSRTSQSSYEQYF.

This chain links TRBV6-5 with TRBJ2-1; a possible D gene is TRBD1 (6 bases). The CDR3 is 14 amino acids. Trimming removed 5 bases from V and 3 bases from J, with 11 bases in between. The germline gives CDR1 MNHEY, CDR2 SVGAGI. The CDR3 spells CASSPGQIYNEQFF. The CDR3 nucleotides read TGTGCCAGCAGTCCCGGACAGATCTACAATGAGCAGTTCTTC.

CDR3 residues: CASSTLGRDRAQTGNTIYF. DNA of the CDR3: TGTGCCAGTAGTACCCTCGGTAGAGATCGAGCCCAAACTGGAAACACCATATATTTT. The rearrangement uses TRBV19 and TRBJ1-3; D gene ambiguous. The germline CDR1 and CDR2 sequences are LNHDA and SQIVND (reference sequence). Trimming cost V 4 bases and J 2 bases, with 24 bases left between them. This CDR3 is 19 amino acids long.

The chain couples TRBV7-2 to TRBJ1-2; D not certain. This CDR3 is built from 13 residues. V lost 2 bases and J lost 4, with 8 bases in between. Germline loops: CDR1 SGHTA, CDR2 FQGNSA. Here the CDR3 DNA reads TGTGCCAGCAGCTTATCAGTCCTCTATGGCTACACCTTC. This sequence encodes CASSLSVLYGYTF.

This rearrangement joins TRBV6-1 to TRBJ2-7, with TRBD2 matching over 7 bases. CDR1 is MNHNS and CDR2 is SASEGT in the germline V gene. V lost 5 bases to trimming and J lost 7 bases; unmatched junction nucleotides: 5. There are 12 residues in the CDR3. CDR3 sequence reads: CASSYGLGEQYF. Here the CDR3 DNA reads TGTGCCAGCAGTTATGGACTAGGGGAGCAGTACTTC.

The chain has TRBV5-4 and TRBJ2-7; D may be TRBD2 (5 bases). The ends were cut back, 0 bases at V and 7 bases at J, with 17 bases in the middle. Germline assignment: CDR1 SGHNT and CDR2 YYREEE (reference sequence). The CDR3 runs 15 residues. CDR3 protein: CASSLGIANMGEQYF. CDR3 sequence (DNA): TGTGCCAGCAGCTTGGGAATAGCGAACATGGGGGAGCAGTACTTC.

The chain combines TRBV2 with TRBJ2-7; 9 bases align to TRBD2. Germline V gene data show CDR1 as SNHLY and CDR2 as FYNNEI. V trimming: 4 bases; J trimming: 6 bases; junction bases outside the gene matches: 4. The CDR3 loop spans 13 amino acids. CDR3 sequence (DNA): TGTGCCAGCAGTGGTAGCGGGAGCGGCGAGCAGTACTTC. This sequence encodes CASSGSGSGEQYF.

This clone turned up a few times. The J gene is TRBJ2-2, the V gene TRBV4-1; possible D gene TRBD1, 5 bases. The germline V and J ends were trimmed by 2 bases and 6 bases, with 10 bases remaining between them. CDR1 and CDR2 from the germline V gene are MGHRA and YSYEKL. The CDR3 sequence is 14 residues long. The CDR3 bases are TGCGCCAGCAGCCAATCCGGACACGCCGGGGAGCTGTTTTTT. Its protein is CASSQSGHAGELFF.

The V gene is TRBV9, the J gene TRBJ1-1; 10 bases are a match to TRBD1. V lost 1 base and J lost 4; bases outside the gene matches: 4. The CDR3 contains 15 residues. CDR1 and CDR2 (germline): SGDLS, YYNGEE. The CDR3 loop is CASSVSGQGITEAFF. In nucleotides, the CDR3 is TGTGCCAGCAGCGTATCGGGACAGGGGATCACTGAAGCTTTCTTT. The complete variable domain, with remaining parts taken from reference TRBV9 and TRBJ1-1, reads DSGVTQTPKHLITATGQRVTLRCSPRSGDLSVYWYQQSLDQGLQFLIQYYNGEERAKGNILERFSAQQFPDLHSELNLSSLELGDSALYFCASSVSGQGITEAFFGQGTRLTVV.

The DNA for the CDR3 is TGTGCCAGCAGTTACGTAGACAGTGAAGGATATGAAAAACTGTTTTTT. Translating it yields CASSYVDSEGYEKLFF. The chain is built from TRBV6-5 and TRBJ1-4, with D maybe TRBD1 (5 bases). V lost 2 bases and J 6 bases, leaving 16 bases between the germline ends. Germline assignment: CDR1 MNHEY and CDR2 SVGAGI. The CDR3 contains 16 residues.

The V gene is TRBV9, the J gene TRBJ2-7, with a weak D call TRBD1 (6 bases). The better agreement between TRBJ2-1 and the DNA end casts doubt on the J call. This CDR3 is 14 amino acids long. Germline CDR1 is SGDLS and CDR2 is YYNGEE. DNA for the CDR3: TGTGCCAGCAGCGTAGAGGGACATAGGGATGAGCAGTTCTTC. This gives the protein CASSVEGHRDEQFF.

The chain employs TRBV30 and TRBJ1-4, with D unclear. CDR1 and CDR2 from the germline V gene are GTSNPN and SVGIG (reference sequence). Trimming pared 2 bases from V and 8 bases from J, leaving 21 bases between. This CDR3 has 16 amino acids. The CDR3 reads CAWSRDSLRVSEKLFF. The CDR3 DNA reads as TGTGCCTGGAGTCGTGACTCCCTAAGAGTAAGCGAAAAACTGTTTTTT.

V usage is TRBV19 and J usage is TRBJ2-5, with 10 bases aligning to TRBD1. This CDR3 region has 14 residues. CDR1 LNHDA and CDR2 SQIVND come from the germline V gene (reference sequence). V gave up 6 bases and J gave up 4 bases; unmatched junction bases: 5. The CDR3 reads CASRDRGLGETQYF. The CDR3 DNA reads TGTGCCAGTAGGGACAGGGGGTTGGGAGAGACCCAGTACTTC. Variable domain in full (rest from reference TRBV19 and TRBJ2-5): DGGITQSPKYLFRKEGQNVTLSCEQNLNHDAMYWYRQDPGQGLRLIYYSQIVNDFQKGDIAEGYSVSREKKESFPLTVTSAQKNPTAFYLCASRDRGLGETQYFGPGTRLLVL.

The rearrangement uses TRBV19 and TRBJ2-7; 11 bases map to TRBD1. V dropped 6 bases and J dropped 5; count of bases not matched to a gene: 6. CDR1 is LNHDA, CDR2 SQIVND, per germline (reference sequence). The CDR3 runs to 14 residues. The CDR3 bases are TGTGCCAGTAGCCGAGGACAGGGGGCAAACGAGCAGTACTTC. Its translation: CASSRGQGANEQYF.

The chain joins TRBV6-6 to TRBJ1-5; the D is unclear. There are 12 residues in the CDR3. Trimming took off 2 bases at V and 8 bases at J, with 7 bases between the two ends. Germline assignment: CDR1 MNHNY and CDR2 SVGAGI (reference sequence). The CDR3 sequence is CASSYGGEPQHF. The CDR3 nucleotides are TGTGCCAGCAGTTACGGAGGAGAGCCCCAGCATTTT.

The rearrangement uses TRBV2 and TRBJ1-4; D may be TRBD1 (6 bases). In germline, CDR1 is SNHLY, CDR2 FYNNEI. Trimming left V 6 bases short and J 7 bases short, with 15 bases between. This CDR3 spans 14 amino acids. This CDR3 reads CASRVGGGVEKLFF. CDR3 nucleotide sequence: TGTGCCAGCAGGGTCGGGGGGGGCGTTGAAAAACTGTTTTTT.

Remarks on this clone: Mismatch with germline at one junction end may stem from a read error. The genes are TRBV28 and TRBJ1-3; D may be TRBD1 (5 bases). The CDR3 extends over 11 amino acids. From germline, CDR1 is MDHEN and CDR2 SYDVKM. Here the CDR3 DNA reads TGTGCCAGCACTTCCTCAGGGTTCCTTGACTTT. It encodes CASTSSGFLDF.

This clone was seen more than once but under ten times. V gene TRBV7-9 combines with J gene TRBJ1-2; TRBD1 matches at 7 bases. This CDR3 is 17 amino acids long. J gave up 0 bases and V 5 bases, and 12 bases lay outside the gene matches. The germline CDR1 and CDR2 sequences are SEHNR and FQNEAQ (reference sequence). CDR3 DNA sequence: TGTGCCAGCAGCCCGGACAGGAGAACGTTAGCTAACTATGGCTACACCTTC. Translating gives CASSPDRRTLANYGYTF.

Written as DNA, the CDR3 is TGTGCCAGCAGCGCGCGATGCACAGATACGCAGTATTTT. This translates into CASSARCTDTQYF. This chain links TRBV6-5 with TRBJ2-3; D unresolved. The V gene lost 6 bases and the J gene lost 1 base, with 8 bases spanning the gap. This CDR3 has 13 residues. Germline V gene sequence: CDR1 MNHEY, CDR2 SVGAGI.